This record concerns one T cell receptor beta chain sequence. As handled by the study authors: The authors estimated nucleated cell counts from reference gene primer amplification. Assay: immunoSEQ multiplex PCR; the TCRdb copy retains only in-frame clones and omits some. The DNA was the basis for D and trimming; V, J and clone size are from that table. Of roughly 80,000 clones detected, roughly 80% appear once; the ten largest clones hold more than 9%. Trimming shortened V by 7 bases and J by 1 base, and 16 bases separated the two germline ends. The CDR3 is made up of 15 amino acids. The germline V gene encodes CDR1 LNHDA and CDR2 SQIVND (reference sequence). These data are taken from a study of blood T cell repertoires in COVID-19. Study at large: The United States, Italy and Spain supplied acute and convalescent COVID-19 samples. In each case, the material was cDNA or gDNA derived from T cells, B-cell-depleted T cells, or PBMCs.

The chain is built from TRBV19 and TRBJ1-2, with D possibly TRBD1 on 6 matching bases. The clonotype originates from a human donor in a cohort sampled during active COVID-19. Sequenced input: peripheral blood. CDR3 sequence (DNA): TGTGCCAGTACCCCCCGGGGGGCAGGTAACTATGGCTACACCTTC. As protein: CASTPRGAGNYGYTF. Based on the CDR3 plus reference TRBV19 and TRBJ1-2, the full variable domain is DGGITQSPKYLFRKEGQNVTLSCEQNLNHDAMYWYRQDPGQGLRLIYYSQIVNDFQKGDIAEGYSVSREKKESFPLTVTSAQKNPTAFYLCASTPRGAGNYGYTFGSGTRLTVV.